These 23 T cell receptor beta chains share one sample of origin, sequenced in a study of control samples from healthy donors and cancer patients. The table came from immunoSEQ multiplex PCR; TCRdb's copy has only in-frame clones and leaves some out. The data contain around 28,000 clones, more than 75% of them seen just once; the ten biggest clones take up 1.5% to 2%. Sequencing used PBMCs. The receptors originated from a woman aged 35 to 49 with lung cancer.

The chain employs TRBV7-8 and TRBJ1-4, with 7 bases that match TRBD1. The V gene's germline CDR1 is SGHVS and CDR2 FQNEAQ. V lost 5 bases to trimming and J lost 0 bases; unmatched junction nucleotides: 6. The CDR3 runs 16 residues. The CDR3 DNA reads as TGTGCCAGCAGCACCACAGGGGTGCCAACTAATGAAAAACTGTTTTTT. This codes for CASSTTGVPTNEKLFF.

V gene TRBV5-1 combines with J gene TRBJ1-4, with D unresolved. CDR1 and CDR2 from the germline V gene are SGHRS and YFSETQ. The CDR3 loop spans 14 amino acids. V was cut by 1 base and J by 3 bases, with 7 bases left in between. CDR3 sequence (DNA): TGCGCCAGCAGCTTGTATGGGTCTAATGAAAAACTGTTTTTT. Translating it yields CASSLYGSNEKLFF. The complete variable domain, with remaining parts taken from reference TRBV5-1 and TRBJ1-4, reads KAGVTQTPRYLIKTRGQQVTLSCSPISGHRSVSWYQQTPGQGLQFLFEYFSETQRNKGNFPGRFSGRQFSNSRSEMNVSTLELGDSALYLCASSLYGSNEKLFFGSGTQLSVL.

V is TRBV19 and J is TRBJ2-6; 7 bases fit TRBD2. Germline V CDR1 and CDR2: LNHDA, SQIVND (reference sequence). With 3 bases clipped from V and 1 base from J, the junction kept 3 bases outside the gene matches. This CDR3 is built from 16 residues. CDR3 residues: CASSMGGRSGANVLTF. In nucleotides, the CDR3 is TGTGCCAGTAGTATGGGGGGGAGGTCTGGGGCCAACGTCCTGACTTTC.

V usage is TRBV5-1 and J usage is TRBJ1-1; tentative D call: TRBD1 (5 bases). The germline V and J ends were trimmed by 1 base and 6 bases, with 22 bases remaining between them. The CDR3 has 17 amino acids. Germline V gives CDR1 SGHRS, CDR2 YFSETQ. This CDR3 reads CASSLSGSAGLVSEAFF. As DNA, the CDR3 is TGCGCCAGCAGCTTGTCGGGGTCGGCAGGGCTGGTATCTGAAGCTTTCTTT.

This chain links TRBV3-1 (or the pseudogene TRBV3-2) with TRBJ2-1, with D possibly called TRBD1 or TRBD2 (5 bases each). CDR3 length: 15 residues. Looked up from germline, CDR1 is LGHDT and CDR2 is YNNKEL (reference sequence). Trimming left V 1 base short and J 12 bases short, with 19 bases between. The CDR3: CASSQGGEGITPQFF. For the CDR3, the DNA is TGTGCCAGCAGCCAAGGGGGCGAGGGGATCACCCCGCAGTTCTTC.

The rearrangement uses TRBV7-6 and TRBJ1-4; 7 positions agree with TRBD1. Germline V gene sequence: CDR1 SGHVS, CDR2 FNYEAQ. V trimming: 1 base; J trimming: 6 bases; junction bases outside the gene matches: 5. The CDR3 is 15 amino acids. As DNA, the CDR3 is TGTGCCAGCAGCTTAGGGGACAGAGTGGATGAAAAACTGTTTTTT. The encoded protein is CASSLGDRVDEKLFF.

The chain carries TRBV7-3 and TRBJ2-1; 11 nucleotides align to TRBD1. After removal of 6 bases from V and 7 bases from J, the junction contained 8 bases not matched to a gene. The germline V gene encodes CDR1 SGHTA and CDR2 FQGTGA. CDR3 length: 15 amino acids. CDR3 nucleotide sequence: TGTGCCAGCAGAAACGGACAGGGGGCTGGGAATGAGCAGTTCTTC. Translated, it gives CASRNGQGAGNEQFF.

The CDR3 region is CASSGSPGALSNQPQHF. The CDR3 DNA is TGTGCCAGCAGTGGTTCCCCAGGGGCGCTTAGCAATCAGCCCCAGCATTTT. V is TRBV6-1 and J is TRBJ1-5; D perhaps matches TRBD1 (6 bases). Germline V gene lookup returns CDR1 MNHNS and CDR2 SASEGT. The CDR3 sequence is 17 residues long. V was cut by 4 bases and J by 0 bases, with 16 bases left in between.

The chain carries TRBV7-2 and TRBJ2-7; D is ambiguous. V lost 4 bases to trimming and J lost 7 bases, with 14 bases between them. Germline CDR1 reads SGHTA; CDR2 reads FQGNSA. The CDR3 totals 13 residues. The CDR3 sequence is CTSSSPPPWEQYF. As DNA, the CDR3 is TGTACCAGCAGCTCACCCCCCCCATGGGAGCAGTACTTC.

The chain recombines TRBV4-2 with TRBJ1-1; tentatively, D is TRBD1 (5 bases). V was clipped by 3 bases and J by 8 bases, with 19 bases between them. Germline V CDR1 and CDR2: LGHNA, YNFKEQ. The CDR3 runs to 15 residues. The CDR3 DNA reads as TGTGCCAGCAGCCAGGGCCAGAGGGGACTGATAGAAGCTTTCTTT. Translation gives CASSQGQRGLIEAFF.

The rearrangement uses TRBV5-4 and TRBJ2-1; 9 nucleotides line up with TRBD2. This CDR3 is built from 14 residues. J lost 8 bases, V lost 3 bases, and 6 bases had no gene match. Germline-derived CDR1 and CDR2 are SGHNT and YYREEE (reference sequence). The CDR3 bases are TGTGCCAGCAGCTCCGGACTAGCGTGGCATGAGCAGTTCTTC. It yields the protein CASSSGLAWHEQFF. Variable domain in full (rest from reference TRBV5-4 and TRBJ2-1): ETGVTQSPTHLIKTRGQQVTLRCSSQSGHNTVSWYQQALGQGPQFIFQYYREEENGRGNFPPRFSGLQFPNYSSELNVNALELDDSALYLCASSSGLAWHEQFFGPGTRLTVL.

The chain uses TRBV28 and TRBJ1-5; D is perhaps TRBD1 (6 bases). With 5 bases removed from V and 3 bases from J, the gap between germline ends came to 14 bases. This CDR3 contains 15 residues. Germline CDR1 MDHEN, CDR2 SYDVKM. This CDR3 is CASSGQDRLNQPQHF. Written as DNA, the CDR3 is TGTGCCAGCAGTGGCCAGGACAGACTCAATCAGCCCCAGCATTTT.

This clone came up once. The CDR3 region is CATGQGNQPQHF. The CDR3 coding sequence is TGTGCCACGGGACAGGGGAATCAGCCCCAGCATTTT. The V gene is TRBV24-1, the J gene TRBJ1-5; 10 bases align to TRBD1. Germline V gene data show CDR1 as KGHDR and CDR2 as SFDVKD. This CDR3 is 12 amino acids long. J lost 4 bases, V lost 10 bases, and 0 bases had no gene match.

This chain joins TRBV24-1 and TRBJ1-4; 10 nucleotides line up with TRBD1. Looked up from germline, CDR1 is KGHDR and CDR2 is SFDVKD. The CDR3 covers 12 residues. With V trimmed by 4 bases and J by 16 bases, 5 bases remained unmatched. CDR3 coding DNA: TGTGCCACCAGTGAGTGGGGACAGGGGAAGTTTTTT. Its protein is CATSEWGQGKFF.

The rearrangement uses TRBV30 and TRBJ1-3; the D gene is possibly TRBD1 (5 bases). Trimming removed 2 bases from V and 0 bases from J, with 14 bases in between. The germline V gene encodes CDR1 GTSNPN and CDR2 SVGIG (reference sequence). The CDR3 spans 16 residues. Here the CDR3 reads CAWSPVWGSSGNTIYF. The CDR3 nucleotides are TGTGCCTGGAGTCCGGTCTGGGGGAGCTCTGGAAACACCATATATTTT.

The chain links TRBV11-3 to TRBJ1-1, with D unresolved. Between the trimmed V and J ends, which lost 3 bases and 3 bases, there was a span of 11 bases. Germline V gene sequence: CDR1 SGHNT, CDR2 YENEEA. The CDR3 runs 14 residues. CDR3 in DNA: TGTGCCAGCAGCTTTTATAGTTCCGACACTGAAGCTTTCTTT. The encoded protein is CASSFYSSDTEAFF.

V and J are TRBV7-9 and TRBJ1-1; D is uncertain. Per the germline V gene, CDR1 is SEHNR and CDR2 is FQNEAQ (reference sequence). The CDR3 has 14 amino acids. V was clipped by 5 bases and J by 1 base, with 11 bases between them. The CDR3 spells CASSPNGENTEAFF. As DNA, the CDR3 is TGTGCCAGCAGCCCCAACGGGGAGAACACTGAAGCTTTCTTT.

The chain is built from TRBV7-9 and TRBJ1-1; weak D call: TRBD1 (5 bases). Germline-derived CDR1 and CDR2 are SEHNR and FQNEAQ (reference sequence). Between the trimmed V and J ends, which lost 4 bases and 0 bases, there was a span of 15 bases. The CDR3 extends over 16 amino acids. CDR3 coding DNA: TGTGCCAGCAGCTCCCGTGGGGGATCGCTGAACACTGAAGCTTTCTTT. Translating it yields CASSSRGGSLNTEAFF.

In DNA, the CDR3 is TGTGCCAGCAGCCATAGGACAGGCCAACGATACACAGATACGCAGTATTTT. Encoded protein: CASSHRTGQRYTDTQYF. V usage is TRBV5-6 and J usage is TRBJ2-3, with 7 bases that match TRBD1. After removal of 4 bases from V and 2 bases from J, the junction contained 13 bases not matched to a gene. CDR3 length equals 17 residues. Germline V gives CDR1 SGHDT, CDR2 YYEEEE.

V gene TRBV2 combines with J gene TRBJ1-4, with D maybe TRBD1 (5 bases). V was trimmed by 6 bases and J by 6 bases, leaving 14 bases between them. CDR1 and CDR2 (germline): SNHLY, FYNNEI. The CDR3 contains 14 residues. DNA for the CDR3: TGTGCCAGCAGAGGGGACCCTGGGGATGAAAAACTGTTTTTT. This gives the protein CASRGDPGDEKLFF.

This CDR3 reads CASSLGREQGYGYTF. As DNA, the CDR3 is TGTGCCAGCAGCTTAGGAAGGGAGCAAGGGTATGGCTACACCTTC. The V gene is TRBV7-2, the J gene TRBJ1-2; no definite D call. V was pared by 1 base and J by 5 bases, with 14 bases between. This CDR3 contains 15 residues. Looked up from germline, CDR1 is SGHTA and CDR2 is FQGNSA. The complete variable domain, with remaining parts taken from reference TRBV7-2 and TRBJ1-2, reads GAGVSQSPSNKVTEKGKDVELRCDPISGHTALYWYRQSLGQGLEFLIYFQGNSAPDKSGLPSDRFSAERTGGSVSTLTIQRTQQEDSAVYLCASSLGREQGYGYTFGSGTRLTVV.

Only a few counts were recorded for this clone. As DNA, the CDR3 is TGTGCCAGCGGCGGCAGGGGATTACGAAATGAGCAGTTCTTC. Amino acid sequence: CASGGRGLRNEQFF. The rearrangement joins TRBV5-4 to TRBJ2-1; perhaps TRBD1 as D (6 bases). This CDR3 has 14 residues. Trimming pared 7 bases from V and 7 bases from J, leaving 18 bases between. Germline V gene lookup returns CDR1 SGHNT and CDR2 YYREEE (reference sequence). Combining the CDR3 with reference TRBV5-4 and TRBJ2-1 gives the whole variable domain ETGVTQSPTHLIKTRGQQVTLRCSSQSGHNTVSWYQQALGQGPQFIFQYYREEENGRGNFPPRFSGLQFPNYSSELNVNALELDDSALYLCASGGRGLRNEQFFGPGTRLTVL.

The chain uses TRBV30 and TRBJ2-1; D ambiguous. V shed 3 bases and J shed 8 bases, with 14 bases lying between them. The CDR3 totals 13 residues. Germline CDR1 is GTSNPN and CDR2 is SVGIG (reference sequence). This CDR3 reads CAWSESGLDEQFF. The CDR3 bases are TGTGCCTGGAGCGAGAGTGGGCTCGATGAGCAGTTCTTC.